This T cell receptor beta chain was obtained from a study of T cell responses to AZD1222 COVID-19 vaccine. Study-wide results and limits: With two AZD1222 doses given, Spike-specific TCR breadth and depth both rose. Clonal diversity may have been underestimated, and the donors were mostly white British, with more females than males.

This CDR3 is 14 amino acids long. Germline V gene lookup returns CDR1 SGHKS and CDR2 YYEKEE (reference sequence). With V trimmed by 7 bases and J by 4 bases, 5 bases remained unmatched. As concerns this clone: Its matching antigen is unknown.

Sequenced by immunoSEQ multiplex PCR; TCRdb stores in-frame clones only, minus some. Altogether 98,000 or so clones are present, 88% being singletons, with the ten largest covering about 15%. The chain carries TRBV5-5 and TRBJ2-2, with 9 positions matching TRBD1. The source was peripheral blood, collected 28 days after the second AZD1222 dose. The sequence was obtained from an adult who received the AZD1222 COVID-19 vaccine. In DNA, the CDR3 is TGTGCCAGCGTTGGGACAGGGCGCACCGGGGAGCTGTTTTTT. Its protein is CASVGTGRTGELFF.